This entry lists 5 T cell receptor beta chains sequenced from one sample in a study of T cells after yellow fever vaccination. TCRdb reprocessed the 5' RACE reads via MiXCR and lists one record per CDR3 protein. This sample has roughly 330,000 distinct CDR3 sequences; around 6.8% occur once, and the top ten carry about a sixth. Material: PBMCs, obtained roughly 46 days after the first yellow fever vaccination. These TCRs come from a man in his late teens or twenties who received the YFV17D yellow fever vaccine.

The chain links TRBV12-3 or TRBV12-4 to TRBJ1-1; D may be TRBD1 (6 bases). Trimming stripped 6 bases from V and 1 base from J, with 9 bases between. This CDR3 is 13 amino acids long. The CDR3 DNA follows: TGTGCCAGCAGCGGACAGTGGAACACTGAAGCTTTCTTT. Its protein product is CASSGQWNTEAFF.

The rearrangement joins TRBV12-5 to TRBJ2-2, with 10 bases matching TRBD1. CDR1 and CDR2 from the germline V gene are LGHNT and FRNRAP. Germline trimming cut 8 bases from V and 1 base from J; bases unmatched to any gene: 7. The CDR3 runs 16 residues. The CDR3, as DNA: TGTGCTAGTAGAGACAGGGGGCCGAAGAACACCGGGGAGCTGTTTTTT. Translation: CASRDRGPKNTGELFF. The variable domain in full, with the rest retrieved from reference TRBV12-5 and TRBJ2-2, is DARVTQTPRHKVTEMGQEVTMRCQPILGHNTVFWYRQTMMQGLELLAYFRNRAPLDDSGMPKDRFSAEMPDATLATLKIQPSEPRDSAVYFCASRDRGPKNTGELFFGEGSRLTVL.

This clonotype came up a few times. The chain combines TRBV7-8 with TRBJ2-7; perhaps TRBD2 as D (5 bases). The CDR3 is made up of 13 amino acids. Between the trimmed V and J ends, which lost 5 bases and 7 bases, there was a span of 15 bases. Germline lookup yields CDR1 SGHVS and CDR2 FQNEAQ. This chain's CDR3 is CASSVDWGREQYV. The CDR3 DNA sequence: TGTGCCAGCAGCGTGGACTGGGGTCGGGAGCAGTACGTC.

Many counts were recorded for this clonotype. This chain links TRBV12-3 or TRBV12-4 with TRBJ2-7; D possibly corresponds to TRBD1 (6 bases). Trimming shortened V by 2 bases and J by 0 bases, and 11 bases separated the two germline ends. CDR3 length: 15 amino acids. The CDR3 sequence is CASSLYRGSSYEQYF. CDR3 bases: TGTGCCAGCAGTTTATATAGGGGGAGCTCCTACGAGCAGTACTTC.

The sample holds one count of this clonotype. This rearrangement joins TRBV7-2 to TRBJ2-3; D remains ambiguous. CDR3 length: 13 amino acids. Trimming took 5 bases from V and 4 from J, leaving 10 bases between them. Germline-derived CDR1 and CDR2 are SGHTA and FQGNSA. The CDR3 DNA reads as TGTGCCAGCAGCCCGTTGACGGCAGATACGCAGTATTTT. Encoded protein: CASSPLTADTQYF.